This T cell receptor (beta chain) appears in the sequencing data of a study of cytomegalovirus exposure and HLA in healthy donors. The study's findings and limits: Because they were indistinguishable, some V segments, including TRBV6-2 and TRBV6-3, were excluded. V- and J-gene trimming of TCR beta was linked (in a later analysis) to a missense DCLRE1C variant. A later analysis showed that HLA-associated TCR beta chains had undergone more clonal expansion than equally common others.

CDR3 size: 13 residues. Germline V gene data show CDR1 as SGHVS and CDR2 as FNYEAQ. Deletions cut 5 bases from V and 2 bases from J, with 8 bases between. PCR primers comprised 60 Vbeta and 13 Jbeta primers. Sequencing was performed with immunoSEQ multiplex PCR; in TCRdb, only in-frame clones are kept and a portion is missing. The sample lists 150,000 to 200,000 clones; about 90% were seen once. Concerning this clone itself: Its matching antigen is unknown.

Though nominally healthy at sampling, donors likely had unrecorded immune exposures. The source material was PBMCs. The receptor's source is a girl less than two years old in good health and CMV-seronegative. This sequence joins TRBV7-6 and TRBJ2-3; D ambiguous. The CDR3 DNA is TGTGCCAGCAGCCCCACTTTCACAGATACGCAGTATTTT. It yields the protein CASSPTFTDTQYF.